This TCR beta chain was sequenced for a study of shared clonotypes between healthy human individuals. Overall study context: Each donor had three CD4 naive, three CD4 memory, two CD8 naive and one CD8 memory plate.

Per the study methods: For the immunoSEQ data, sequences were junction-only without quality scores, so filtering differed. The assay was immunoSEQ multiplex PCR, and TCRdb's table has in-frame clones only and misses some. V and J calls and clone size are those listed in that table; D and trimming were worked out from the DNA. The sample yields about 1,900,000 clones, about 94% seen once. CD45RO-negative, CCR7-selected cells formed the naive CD8 fraction, which excluded terminally differentiated effector memory CD45RA+ cells. Sequenced: naive CD8+ T cells sorted from blood. The receptor's source is a man aged 18 to 29 in good health.

The CDR3 spells CTSSLKVRTGGIWPQHF. The CDR3 DNA reads as TGCACCAGCAGCCTCAAAGTCCGGACAGGGGGTATTTGGCCCCAGCATTTT. The chain employs TRBV1 and TRBJ1-5; the table's TRBD1 call for D was not verified on the DNA. TRBV1 is described as a pseudogene. There are 17 residues in the CDR3.